This entry lists 29 T cell receptor beta chains sequenced from one sample in a study of shared clonotypes between healthy human individuals. Sequenced by immunoSEQ multiplex PCR; TCRdb stores in-frame clones only, minus some. The sample shows about 2 million clones, roughly 94% of them seen only once. Material: naive CD4+ T cells sorted from blood. Regarding subset: CD45RA+ positively selected. The receptors shown here come from a man younger than 30 in good health.

CDR3 in amino acids: CASSHDRSFGYTF. The CDR3 DNA follows: TGTGCCAGCAGCCACGACAGGTCCTTTGGCTACACCTTC. The genes are TRBV7-2 and TRBJ1-2; tentatively, D is TRBD1 (6 bases). The ends were cut back, 5 bases at V and 7 bases at J, with 14 bases in the middle. The CDR3 length is 13 residues. In germline, CDR1 is SGHTA, CDR2 FQGNSA.

V gene TRBV5-4 combines with J gene TRBJ2-1; 9 positions match TRBD2. CDR3 length: 16 amino acids. V lost 0 bases, J lost 2 bases, and 3 bases stayed unmatched. Germline V CDR1 and CDR2: SGHNT, YYREEE (reference sequence). CDR3 protein: CASSLGGTSTYNEQFF. DNA of the CDR3: TGTGCCAGCAGCTTGGGCGGGACTAGCACCTACAATGAGCAGTTCTTC.

The chain links TRBV15 to TRBJ1-2; possibly TRBD1 for D (5 bases). The length of the CDR3 is 16 residues. V was shortened by 0 bases and J by 1 base, with 12 bases between the two germline ends. Germline V CDR1 and CDR2: LNHNV, YYDKDF (reference sequence). The CDR3 sequence is CATSRDRGAYNYGYTF. The CDR3 nucleotides are TGTGCCACCAGCAGAGATAGAGGGGCGTATAACTATGGCTACACCTTC.

V usage is TRBV5-1 and J usage is TRBJ2-3; D not certain. The germline CDR1 and CDR2 sequences are SGHRS and YFSETQ. Trimming took 4 bases from V and 5 from J, leaving 11 bases between them. The CDR3 is 13 residues long. The CDR3 bases are TGCGCCAGCAGCATAAGCGTGGGAGATACGCAGTATTTT. Protein sequence: CASSISVGDTQYF.

In its sample, this clone was seen a few times. At the DNA level, this CDR3 is encoded by other sequences in the same sample as well. CDR3 sequence: CASSYGGETQYF. The CDR3 DNA follows: TGTGCCAGCAGTTACGGGGGAGAGACCCAGTACTTC. The V call is TRBV6-5, the J call TRBJ2-5; D is perhaps TRBD1 or TRBD2 (5 bases each). Trimming stripped 2 bases from V and 4 bases from J, with 5 bases between. The CDR3 sequence is 12 residues long. Germline V gene data show CDR1 as MNHEY and CDR2 as SVGAGI.

The chain joins TRBV5-4 to TRBJ2-1; TRBD2 agrees at 14 bases. V was pared by 4 bases and J by 6 bases, with 6 bases of the junction left unmatched. In germline, CDR1 is SGHNT, CDR2 YYREEE (reference sequence). The CDR3 is 16 amino acids. This CDR3 reads CASSTEGLAGVNEQFF. The CDR3 DNA is TGTGCCAGCAGCACCGAGGGACTAGCGGGGGTCAATGAGCAGTTCTTC.

The chain joins TRBV5-4 to TRBJ1-1; D is possibly TRBD1 (5 bases). The CDR3 is 12 residues long. V shed 4 bases and J shed 3 bases, with 7 bases lying between them. Germline V gene sequence: CDR1 SGHNT, CDR2 YYREEE (reference sequence). The CDR3, as DNA: TGTGCCAGCAGCCGGGGGGACACTGAAGCTTTCTTT. This translates into CASSRGDTEAFF.

The V call is TRBV19, the J call TRBJ1-2; possible D gene TRBD1, 6 bases. Germline V CDR1 and CDR2: LNHDA, SQIVND (reference sequence). Trimming cost V 4 bases and J 4 bases, with 19 bases left between them. This CDR3 is 16 amino acids long. In DNA, the CDR3 is TGTGCCAGTAGTAGACCCGGGACATCGGCCCTCTATGGCTACACCTTC. It translates to CASSRPGTSALYGYTF.

V usage is TRBV4-1 and J usage is TRBJ1-2; D is unresolved. The V and J ends lost 3 bases and 0 bases respectively, with 2 bases between them. The CDR3 totals 12 residues. The germline CDR1 and CDR2 sequences are MGHRA and YSYEKL. CDR3 DNA sequence: TGCGCCAGCAGCCATACTAACTATGGCTACACCTTC. Translating it yields CASSHTNYGYTF.

On this clone itself: A read error is possible here, since a much larger clone lies one base away. The rearrangement links TRBV7-8 to TRBJ2-2; D is ambiguous. The V gene's germline CDR1 is SGHVS and CDR2 FQNEAQ. CDR3 length equals 12 residues. Trimming left V 5 bases short and J 2 bases short, with 3 bases between. The CDR3 here is CASSVNTGELFF. As DNA, the CDR3 is TGTGCCAGCAGCGTCAACACCGGGGAGCTGTTTTTT.

The CDR3 reads CASSAGRTSGTQETQYF. In DNA form, the CDR3 reads TGTGCCAGCAGCGCCGGGAGGACTAGCGGGACTCAAGAGACCCAGTACTTC. The rearrangement joins TRBV9 to TRBJ2-5; 12 bases are shared with TRBD2. The CDR3 has 17 amino acids. The V gene's germline CDR1 is SGDLS and CDR2 YYNGEE. V lost 3 bases to trimming and J lost 2 bases; unmatched junction nucleotides: 8.

This clone was recorded many times. This chain connects TRBV7-9 to TRBJ2-1; D gene uncertain. This CDR3 has 12 amino acids. Germline V gene sequence: CDR1 SEHNR, CDR2 FQNEAQ (reference sequence). The V and J ends lost 4 bases and 7 bases respectively, with 8 bases between them. DNA for the CDR3: TGTGCCAGCAGCTCTCTCGGTAATGAGCAGTTCTTC. Translation: CASSSLGNEQFF.

The chain uses TRBV7-2 and TRBJ1-5; D unresolved. Germline V CDR1 and CDR2: SGHTA, FQGNSA. Trimming took 3 bases from V and 7 from J, leaving 10 bases between them. The CDR3 runs to 13 residues. The CDR3 protein is CASSLWEDQPQHF. For the CDR3, the DNA is TGTGCCAGCAGCTTGTGGGAGGACCAGCCCCAGCATTTT.

The chain is built from TRBV28 and TRBJ1-2; a possible D gene is TRBD1 (5 bases). Germline-derived CDR1 and CDR2 are MDHEN and SYDVKM. Trimming left V 6 bases short and J 8 bases short, with 10 bases between. The CDR3 extends over 11 amino acids. The CDR3 bases are TGTGCCAGCAGGACAGAGCGAGGCTACACCTTC. Its translation: CASRTERGYTF.

The rearrangement joins TRBV11-2 to TRBJ2-3, with a possible D match to TRBD1 (6 bases). Trimming stripped 0 bases from V and 2 bases from J, with 12 bases between. The CDR3 consists of 16 residues. From germline, CDR1 is SGHAT and CDR2 FQNNGV. The CDR3 spells CASSLDTGTVTDTQYF. The CDR3 DNA reads TGTGCCAGCAGCTTAGATACAGGGACCGTCACAGATACGCAGTATTTT.

This clone was detected a few times. The rearrangement uses TRBV7-9 and TRBJ1-6, with D perhaps matching TRBD1 (5 bases). The CDR3 contains 13 residues. Between the trimmed V and J ends, which lost 5 bases and 7 bases, there was a span of 9 bases. Germline CDR1 and CDR2: SEHNR and FQNEAQ (reference sequence). The CDR3 DNA is TGTGCCAGCAGCCCAGGGAACAATTCACCCCTCCACTTT. It encodes CASSPGNNSPLHF.

Of note for this clone: Other DNA sequences in this sample translate to the same CDR3. The chain has TRBV5-4 and TRBJ2-2; D remains ambiguous. Germline V lookup: CDR1 SGHNT, CDR2 YYREEE (reference sequence). This CDR3 region has 14 residues. Trimming cost V 4 bases and J 1 base, with 8 bases left between them. This chain's CDR3 is CASSLRQNTGELFF. DNA for the CDR3: TGTGCCAGCAGCCTTAGACAGAACACCGGGGAGCTGTTTTTT. The full variable domain, its missing parts supplied by reference TRBV5-4 and TRBJ2-2, is ETGVTQSPTHLIKTRGQQVTLRCSSQSGHNTVSWYQQALGQGPQFIFQYYREEENGRGNFPPRFSGLQFPNYSSELNVNALELDDSALYLCASSLRQNTGELFFGEGSRLTVL.

This clone is a singleton in its sample. The rearrangement joins TRBV29-1 to TRBJ2-3, with D perhaps TRBD1 (5 bases). Trimming cost V 0 bases and J 1 base, with 5 bases left between them. Germline V CDR1 and CDR2: SQVTM, ANQGSEA. This CDR3 has 13 residues. This CDR3 reads CSVEDRGTDTQYF. The DNA for the CDR3 is TGCAGCGTTGAAGACAGGGGCACAGATACGCAGTATTTT.

V usage is TRBV4-1 and J usage is TRBJ2-6; D unclear. The CDR3 is 16 residues long. Trimming pared 0 bases from V and 0 bases from J, leaving 6 bases between. The V gene's germline CDR1 is MGHRA and CDR2 YSYEKL. The chain's CDR3 is CASSQERTSGANVLTF. The CDR3 DNA sequence: TGCGCCAGCAGCCAAGAGAGGACCTCTGGGGCCAACGTCCTGACTTTC.

The gene calls are TRBV5-1 and TRBJ2-2, with TRBD1 matching over 9 bases. Germline assignment: CDR1 SGHRS and CDR2 YFSETQ. This CDR3 region has 15 residues. Trimming removed 5 bases from V and 6 bases from J; junction bases left unmatched: 8. The CDR3 DNA reads TGCGCCAGCAGGCCCGGGACAGGGTATCCCGGGGAGCTGTTTTTT. Protein product: CASRPGTGYPGELFF.

The chain recombines TRBV11-2 with TRBJ1-1, with D perhaps matching TRBD1 (6 bases). Trimming removed 5 bases at V and 1 base at J, with 11 bases between. The CDR3 contains 14 residues. CDR1 and CDR2 from the germline V gene are SGHAT and FQNNGV. CDR3 nucleotides: TGTGCCAGCAGCGCACAGGGCGCGAACACTGAAGCTTTCTTT. This codes for CASSAQGANTEAFF.

This chain links TRBV5-1 with TRBJ1-4, with D tentatively TRBD1 (5 bases). The V gene lost 2 bases and the J gene lost 3 bases, with 11 bases spanning the gap. The CDR3 extends over 15 amino acids. Germline-derived CDR1 and CDR2 are SGHRS and YFSETQ. The CDR3 coding sequence is TGCGCCAGCAGCTTATCGGGACGGTCTAATGAAAAACTGTTTTTT. It yields the protein CASSLSGRSNEKLFF.

About this clone itself: Different DNA sequences within this sample yield the same CDR3. The chain links TRBV5-6 to TRBJ2-3; 8 positions match TRBD1. Unmatched junction bases numbered 3, after V lost 3 bases and J lost 3 bases. The CDR3 totals 14 residues. Germline CDR1 and CDR2: SGHDT and YYEEEE. CDR3 nucleotides: TGTGCCAGCAGCTCACAGGGGGGAACAGATACGCAGTATTTT. As protein: CASSSQGGTDTQYF.

The chain is built from TRBV5-1 and TRBJ2-2; D unresolved. The CDR3 is made up of 16 amino acids. Germline V gives CDR1 SGHRS, CDR2 YFSETQ. Trimming took 0 bases from V and 3 from J, leaving 12 bases between them. The CDR3 is CASSLVGPGHTGELFF. Written as DNA, the CDR3 is TGCGCCAGCAGCTTGGTTGGGCCAGGCCACACCGGGGAGCTGTTTTTT.

The rearrangement links TRBV10-2 to TRBJ2-1, with a tentative D call TRBD1 (8 bases). The ends were cut back, 7 bases at V and 7 bases at J, with 17 bases in the middle. Germline-derived CDR1 and CDR2 are WSHSY and SAAADI. This CDR3 is built from 14 residues. This CDR3 reads CASIGGTGRNEQFF. The CDR3 nucleotides read TGCGCCAGCATCGGGGGGACAGGACGGAATGAGCAGTTCTTC.

In DNA, the CDR3 is TGTGCCAGCGGGACGGGGTTCTCTGGAAACACCATATATTTT. Translation: CASGTGFSGNTIYF. The chain links TRBV2 to TRBJ1-3; D is possibly TRBD1 (5 bases). The CDR3 contains 14 residues. V shed 8 bases and J shed 0 bases, with 11 bases lying between them. Germline V gene sequence: CDR1 SNHLY, CDR2 FYNNEI.

The chain uses TRBV27 and TRBJ2-1, with D possibly TRBD1 on 6 matching bases. V shed 0 bases and J shed 3 bases, with 9 bases lying between them. Germline V lookup: CDR1 MNHEY, CDR2 SMNVEV (reference sequence). The CDR3 length is 15 residues. CDR3 amino acids: CASSLSGHFYNEQFF. The CDR3, as DNA: TGTGCCAGCAGTTTATCGGGACACTTCTACAATGAGCAGTTCTTC.

V and J are TRBV6-1 and TRBJ2-1, with TRBD2 matching over 10 bases. The germline V gene has CDR1 MNHNS and CDR2 SASEGT. J gave up 4 bases and V 7 bases, and 7 bases lay outside the gene matches. This CDR3 region has 15 residues. CDR3 region: CASTLTSGVYNEQFF. CDR3 sequence (DNA): TGTGCCAGCACCCTAACTAGCGGGGTATACAATGAGCAGTTCTTC.

The table lists this clone with a count of one. This chain joins TRBV6-1 and TRBJ2-7; 9 bases match TRBD1. Germline lookup yields CDR1 MNHNS and CDR2 SASEGT. J gave up 4 bases and V 8 bases, and 9 bases lay outside the gene matches. This CDR3 is built from 14 residues. This CDR3 reads CASGPGTGSYEQYF. The CDR3 DNA follows: TGTGCCAGCGGGCCCGGGACAGGGTCGTACGAGCAGTACTTC.